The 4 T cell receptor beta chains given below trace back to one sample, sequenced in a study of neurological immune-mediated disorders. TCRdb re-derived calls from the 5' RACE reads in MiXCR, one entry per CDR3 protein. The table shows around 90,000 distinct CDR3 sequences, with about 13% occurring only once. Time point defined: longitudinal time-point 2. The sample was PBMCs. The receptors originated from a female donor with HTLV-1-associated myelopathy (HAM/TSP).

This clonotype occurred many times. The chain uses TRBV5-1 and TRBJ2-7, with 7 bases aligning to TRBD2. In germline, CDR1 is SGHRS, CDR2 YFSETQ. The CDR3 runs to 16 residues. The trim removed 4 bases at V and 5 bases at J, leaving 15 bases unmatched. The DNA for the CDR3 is TGCGCCAGCAGCACCGGGACTACTCTCGCCCCAGACGAGCAGTACTTC. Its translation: CASSTGTTLAPDEQYF.

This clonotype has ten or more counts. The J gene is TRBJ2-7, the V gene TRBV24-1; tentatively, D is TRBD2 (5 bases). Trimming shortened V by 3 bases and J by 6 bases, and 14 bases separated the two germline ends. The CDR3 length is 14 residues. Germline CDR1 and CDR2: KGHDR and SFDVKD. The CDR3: CATSDPGLDGEQYF. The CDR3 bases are TGTGCCACCAGTGATCCCGGACTGGATGGCGAGCAGTACTTC.

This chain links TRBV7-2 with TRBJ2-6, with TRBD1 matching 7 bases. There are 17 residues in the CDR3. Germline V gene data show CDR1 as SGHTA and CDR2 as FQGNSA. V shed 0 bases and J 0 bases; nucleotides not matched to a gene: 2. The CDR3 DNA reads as TGTGCCAGCAGCTTAGCAGGGGGCCGCTCTGGGGCCAACGTCCTGACTTTC. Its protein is CASSLAGGRSGANVLTF.

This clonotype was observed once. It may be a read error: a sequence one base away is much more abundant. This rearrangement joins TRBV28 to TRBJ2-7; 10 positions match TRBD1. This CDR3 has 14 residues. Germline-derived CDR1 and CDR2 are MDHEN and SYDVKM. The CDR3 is CVSSSGQGIYEQYF. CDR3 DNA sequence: TGTGTCAGCAGTTCGGGACAGGGGATCTACGAGCAGTACTTC.